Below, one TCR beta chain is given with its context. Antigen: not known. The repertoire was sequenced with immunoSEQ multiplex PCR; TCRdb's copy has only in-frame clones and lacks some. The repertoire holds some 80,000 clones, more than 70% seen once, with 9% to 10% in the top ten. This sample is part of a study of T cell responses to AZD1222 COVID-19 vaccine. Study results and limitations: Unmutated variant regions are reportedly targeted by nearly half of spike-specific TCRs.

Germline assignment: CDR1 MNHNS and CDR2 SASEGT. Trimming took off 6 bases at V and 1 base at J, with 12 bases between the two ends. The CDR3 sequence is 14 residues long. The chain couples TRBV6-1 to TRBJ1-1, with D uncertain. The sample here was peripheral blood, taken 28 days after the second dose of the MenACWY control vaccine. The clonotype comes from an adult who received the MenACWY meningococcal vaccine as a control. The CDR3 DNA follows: TGTGCCAGCAGCCCGTCGGGAGGGAACACTGAAGCTTTCTTT. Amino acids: CASSPSGGNTEAFF.